Below, 17 T cell receptor beta chains from the same sample are listed, as sequenced in a study of OX40 agonist ivuxolimab in advanced cancers. TCRdb's copy holds only in-frame clones and misses some; the assay was immunoSEQ multiplex PCR. The sample contains tens of thousands of clones, roughly 83% of which appear only once. The specimen comprised CD4+ or CD8+ T cells sorted from blood, sampled in a trial of the OX40 agonist ivuxolimab. The source is an adult with an advanced solid tumor such as melanoma, head and neck, liver or kidney cancer.

The chain has TRBV7-2 and TRBJ2-5, with 14 positions matching TRBD2. J gave up 1 base and V 0 bases, and 4 bases lay outside the gene matches. The CDR3 runs 18 residues. Germline-derived CDR1 and CDR2 are SGHTA and FQGNSA. The CDR3: CASSLARGTSGGQETQYF. The DNA for the CDR3 is TGTGCCAGCAGCTTAGCGCGGGGGACTAGCGGGGGCCAAGAGACCCAGTACTTC. Complete variable domain (other parts from reference TRBV7-2 and TRBJ2-5): GAGVSQSPSNKVTEKGKDVELRCDPISGHTALYWYRQSLGQGLEFLIYFQGNSAPDKSGLPSDRFSAERTGGSVSTLTIQRTQQEDSAVYLCASSLARGTSGGQETQYFGPGTRLLVL.

The chain is built from TRBV4-3 and TRBJ1-1; 7 nucleotides align to TRBD1. The germline V gene encodes CDR1 LGHNA and CDR2 YSLEER. The CDR3 totals 13 residues. V lost 5 bases to trimming and J lost 4 bases; unmatched junction nucleotides: 4. CDR3 in DNA: TGCGCCAGCAGCAGGGGGCAGATCACTGAAGCTTTCTTT. Protein sequence: CASSRGQITEAFF.

The chain carries TRBV5-1 and TRBJ2-5; 7 bases fit TRBD1. CDR1 is SGHRS, CDR2 YFSETQ, per germline. With V trimmed by 0 bases and J by 4 bases, 6 bases remained unmatched. The CDR3 spans 15 residues. As DNA, the CDR3 is TGCGCCAGCAGCTTGGTTCTAGCAGGGGGAGAGACCCAGTACTTC. It specifies CASSLVLAGGETQYF.

In this sample, this clone turned up once. The chain links TRBV7-9 to TRBJ1-2; perhaps TRBD1 as D (6 bases). The CDR3 contains 14 residues. Germline loops: CDR1 SEHNR, CDR2 FQNEAQ (reference sequence). V was trimmed by 0 bases and J by 5 bases, leaving 10 bases between them. The CDR3 protein is CASSLAGGEYGYTF. The CDR3 DNA reads TGTGCCAGCAGCTTAGCGGGGGGCGAATATGGCTACACCTTC.

This chain links TRBV18 with TRBJ2-1; D unresolved. V shed 3 bases and J shed 1 base, with 10 bases lying between them. CDR3 size: 15 residues. In germline, CDR1 is KGHSH, CDR2 LQKENI. The DNA for the CDR3 is TGTGCCAGCTCACCGGGTATAGGGTCCTACAATGAGCAGTTCTTC. Protein product: CASSPGIGSYNEQFF.

The V call is TRBV29-1, the J call TRBJ2-3, with D possibly being TRBD2 (5 bases). CDR1 and CDR2 (germline): SQVTM, ANQGSEA. The CDR3 has 14 amino acids. Trimming removed 4 bases at V and 0 bases at J, with 11 bases between. The DNA of the CDR3 is TGCAGCGTTGGGGTAGGCGGGAGCACAGATACGCAGTATTTT. This gives the protein CSVGVGGSTDTQYF.

The chain uses TRBV7-8 and TRBJ1-1; D possibly corresponds to TRBD1 (6 bases). V lost 3 bases and J lost 4, with 15 bases in between. The CDR3 extends over 15 amino acids. Germline values: CDR1 SGHVS, CDR2 FQNEAQ. The CDR3 spells CASSFEGGRFTEAFF. DNA for the CDR3: TGTGCCAGCAGCTTCGAGGGGGGGCGCTTCACTGAAGCTTTCTTT.

The rearrangement uses TRBV13 and TRBJ2-7; TRBD2 matches 10 bases. The CDR3 is made up of 15 amino acids. The germline V gene has CDR1 PRHDT and CDR2 FYEKMQ (reference sequence). With V trimmed by 5 bases and J by 0 bases, 4 bases remained unmatched. The CDR3 protein is CASSPSGRSSYEQYF. In DNA, the CDR3 is TGTGCCAGCAGCCCTAGCGGGAGAAGCTCCTACGAGCAGTACTTC. The variable domain in full, with the rest retrieved from reference TRBV13 and TRBJ2-7, is AAGVIQSPRHLIKEKRETATLKCYPIPRHDTVYWYQQGPGQDPQFLISFYEKMQSDKGSIPDRFSAQQFSDYHSELNMSSLELGDSALYFCASSPSGRSSYEQYFGPGTRLTVT.

The sample holds one count of this clone. The rearrangement uses TRBV29-1 and TRBJ2-3; D is perhaps TRBD1 (6 bases). CDR1 and CDR2 (germline): SQVTM, ANQGSEA. The CDR3 is made up of 12 amino acids. V lost 7 bases and J lost 0, with 8 bases in between. The CDR3 protein is CSGQVSTDTQYF. CDR3 bases: TGCAGCGGACAGGTTAGCACAGATACGCAGTATTTT.

The count of this clone is one. The rearrangement joins TRBV7-8 to TRBJ2-2, with 10 bases fitting TRBD1. This CDR3 is 17 amino acids long. V shed 3 bases and J 4 bases; nucleotides not matched to a gene: 8. Germline assignment: CDR1 SGHVS and CDR2 FQNEAQ. The CDR3 here is CASSFPRTGGRTGELFF. For the CDR3, the DNA is TGTGCCAGCAGCTTCCCCCGGACAGGGGGACGCACCGGGGAGCTGTTTTTT.

The rearrangement uses TRBV7-9 and TRBJ1-1; D is uncertain. The germline V gene encodes CDR1 SEHNR and CDR2 FQNEAQ (reference sequence). Trimming took 1 base from V and 0 from J, leaving 3 bases between them. The CDR3 covers 13 residues. CDR3 DNA sequence: TGTGCCAGCAGCTTAGACATGAACACTGAAGCTTTCTTT. Its translation is CASSLDMNTEAFF.

This sequence joins TRBV5-1 and TRBJ2-3; 11 bases map to TRBD1. CDR1 is SGHRS and CDR2 is YFSETQ in the germline V gene. The CDR3 length is 16 residues. The junction had 8 bases not matched to a gene; V was cut back by 4 bases and J by 4 bases. In DNA form, the CDR3 reads TGCGCCAGCAGCCAGGGGCGGACAGGGGGCCCAGATACGCAGTATTTT. Translated: CASSQGRTGGPDTQYF.

This clone occurred a few times. The CDR3 carries no conserved terminal phenylalanine or tryptophan, so it likely arises from a read error. The DNA is omitted, as the CDR3 cannot be located on it reliably, and the CDR3 follows TCRdb's listing. The J gene is TRBJ1-2, the V gene TRBV7-3; the D call of TRBD1 is as the table states it, not checked on the DNA. Termini included, the CDR3 measures 13 amino acids. Germline V gene data show CDR1 as SGHTA and CDR2 as FQGTGA. The CDR3 loop is CASSLAKQAPLSI.

The gene calls are TRBV2 and TRBJ2-7; D remains unclear. Germline CDR1 SNHLY, CDR2 FYNNEI. V was pared by 6 bases and J by 3 bases, with 6 bases between. This CDR3 is 11 amino acids long. This chain's CDR3 is CASSRNYEQYV. The CDR3 DNA follows: TGTGCCAGCAGCCGTAACTACGAGCAGTACGTC.

This clone showed up just once. The rearrangement joins TRBV7-2 to TRBJ1-1, with D uncertain. CDR1 and CDR2 from the germline V gene are SGHTA and FQGNSA. V was cut by 6 bases and J by 0 bases, with 8 bases left in between. The CDR3 loop spans 13 amino acids. As DNA, the CDR3 is TGTGCCAGCAGACCGAACATGAACACTGAAGCTTTCTTT. It translates to CASRPNMNTEAFF.

This clone turned up a few times. The chain carries TRBV30 and TRBJ1-5; D not certain. This CDR3 has 14 amino acids. V was cut by 4 bases and J by 1 base, with 11 bases left in between. The germline CDR1 and CDR2 sequences are GTSNPN and SVGIG (reference sequence). CDR3 region: CAWKKGGSNQPQHF. The CDR3 DNA reads TGTGCCTGGAAAAAGGGAGGGAGCAATCAGCCCCAGCATTTT.

This chain uses TRBV7-7 with TRBJ2-5; no reliable D call. The CDR3 is made up of 13 amino acids. V was shortened by 5 bases and J by 3 bases, with 10 bases between the two germline ends. Germline V lookup: CDR1 SSHAT, CDR2 FNYEAQ (reference sequence). The DNA for the CDR3 is TGTGCCAGCAGCCCGACCTGGGAAGAGACCCAGTACTTC. Translating it yields CASSPTWEETQYF.